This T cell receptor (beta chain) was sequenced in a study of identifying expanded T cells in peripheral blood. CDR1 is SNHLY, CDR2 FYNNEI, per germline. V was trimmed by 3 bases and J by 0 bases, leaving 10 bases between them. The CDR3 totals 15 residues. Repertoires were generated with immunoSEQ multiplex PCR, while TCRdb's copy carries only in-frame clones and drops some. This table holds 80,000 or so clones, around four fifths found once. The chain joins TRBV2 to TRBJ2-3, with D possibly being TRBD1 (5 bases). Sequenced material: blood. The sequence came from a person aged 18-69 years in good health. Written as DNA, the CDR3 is TGTGCCAGCAGTGAGAGACAGCCTAGCACAGATACGCAGTATTTT. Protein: CASSERQPSTDTQYF.